Listed here are 5 T cell receptor beta chains from one sample, sequenced in a study of breast tumors, draining lymph nodes, adjacent tissues. TCRdb ran MiXCR on the multiplex PCR reads and lists one entry per CDR3 protein. This repertoire shows approximately 47,000 distinct CDR3 sequences, about 21% found once; its top ten account for 8%. The source material was breast tumor tissue. These receptors were obtained from a female donor with breast cancer. Some clones in this sample may be carry-over from other donors' samples.

This clonotype was seen ten or more times. J is TRBJ1-5 and V is TRBV24-1; weak D call: TRBD1 (6 bases). This CDR3 region has 15 residues. Germline V lookup: CDR1 KGHDR, CDR2 SFDVKD. V was shortened by 9 bases and J by 6 bases, with 20 bases between the two germline ends. The CDR3 nucleotides are TGTGCCACCCACCAGGGTATAGGGGGTAGTCAGCCCCAGCATTTT. Residues: CATHQGIGGSQPQHF.

This clonotype was seen a single time. A read error may be the cause here, since a much bigger clone is one base away. This rearrangement joins TRBV19 to TRBJ2-5; the D gene could be TRBD1 or TRBD2 (6 bases each). V was cut by 5 bases and J by 11 bases, with 21 bases left in between. CDR3 length: 14 residues. CDR1 and CDR2 (germline): LNHDA, SQIVND (reference sequence). DNA for the CDR3: TGTGCCAGTAGTTGGGGGGCGACAGACAATGAGCAGTACTTC. Its translation: CASSWGATDNEQYF.

This clonotype was counted a few times. The chain uses TRBV28 and TRBJ2-7; D is possibly TRBD1 or TRBD2 (5 bases each). Per germline, CDR1 MDHEN and CDR2 SYDVKM. Trimming took 8 bases from V and 3 from J, leaving 20 bases between them. This CDR3 is 15 amino acids long. CDR3 amino acids: CASALLRDHLYEQYF. CDR3 in DNA: TGTGCCAGCGCCCTACTCCGGGACCACCTCTACGAGCAGTACTTC.

This clonotype was picked up many times. The gene calls are TRBV11-2 and TRBJ1-3, with D maybe TRBD1 (5 bases). The CDR3 length is 18 residues. Between the trimmed V and J ends, which lost 0 bases and 2 bases, there was a span of 17 bases. Germline V gene sequence: CDR1 SGHAT, CDR2 FQNNGV. The CDR3 reads CASSLEPHSGGTGNTIYF. The CDR3, as DNA: TGTGCCAGCAGCTTAGAGCCCCATAGCGGGGGGACTGGAAACACCATATATTTT. The complete variable domain, with remaining parts taken from reference TRBV11-2 and TRBJ1-3, reads EAGVAQSPRYKIIEKRQSVAFWCNPISGHATLYWYQQILGQGPKLLIQFQNNGVVDDSQLPKDRFSAERLKGVDSTLKIQPAKLEDSAVYLCASSLEPHSGGTGNTIYFGEGSWLTVV.

Turning to this clonotype: Since a much larger clone is just one base distant, this may be a read error. CDR3: CASSSRGRGYGHTF. The CDR3 DNA reads as TGTGCCAGCTCGTCGAGGGGGCGAGGATATGGCCACACCTTC. V usage is TRBV6-5 and J usage is TRBJ1-2; 7 nucleotides line up with TRBD1. This CDR3 spans 14 amino acids. Germline loops: CDR1 MNHEY, CDR2 SVGAGI.